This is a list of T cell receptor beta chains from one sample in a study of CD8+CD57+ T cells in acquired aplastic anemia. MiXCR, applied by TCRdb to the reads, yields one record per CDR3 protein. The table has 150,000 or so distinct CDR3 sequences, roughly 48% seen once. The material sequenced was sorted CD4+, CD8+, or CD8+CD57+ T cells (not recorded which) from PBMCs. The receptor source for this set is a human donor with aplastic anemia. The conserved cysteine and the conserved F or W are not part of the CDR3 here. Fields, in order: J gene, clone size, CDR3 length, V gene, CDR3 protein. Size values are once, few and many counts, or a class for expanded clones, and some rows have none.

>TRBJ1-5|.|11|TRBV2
ANPTGPFSYEH
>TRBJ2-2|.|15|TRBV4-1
ASSQELAGVNTGELF
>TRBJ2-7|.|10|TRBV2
ASEVTGDEQY
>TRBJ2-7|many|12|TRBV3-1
ASSPRLSSYEQY
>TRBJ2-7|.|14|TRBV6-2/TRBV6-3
ASSYKTGPSSYEQY
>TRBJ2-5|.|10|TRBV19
ASSVEQGDQY
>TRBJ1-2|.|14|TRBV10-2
ASSELPATSTKGYT
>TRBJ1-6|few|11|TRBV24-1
ATQGVGNSPLH
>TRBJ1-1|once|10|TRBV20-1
SARGEGAEAF
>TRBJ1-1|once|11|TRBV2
ASSEARITEAF
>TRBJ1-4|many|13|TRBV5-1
ASSSPGGTNEKLF
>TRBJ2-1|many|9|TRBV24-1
ATSDFNEQF
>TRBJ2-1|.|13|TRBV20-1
SARDPTRGRETQF
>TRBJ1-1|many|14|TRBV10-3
AISEAGQGADTEAF